The 2 T cell receptor beta chains in this list originate from one sample, sequenced in a study of cytomegalovirus exposure and HLA in healthy donors. Researchers ran the PCR with 60 Vbeta and 13 Jbeta primers. The protocol was immunoSEQ multiplex PCR, while the TCRdb copy is restricted to in-frame clones and leaves out a portion. The repertoire includes about 140,000 clones, 85% to 90% of them detected once, and approximately 4.7% sits in the top ten. Material: PBMCs. The source is a woman younger than 45 in good health and CMV-seronegative.

A word on this clone: One end of the junction varies from germline; a read error may be responsible. The CDR3, as DNA: TGTTCCAGCAGCGACCCCTTAGACCGCGGGGGACAAGAAGCTTTCTTT. This sequence encodes CSSSDPLDRGGQEAFF. V and J are TRBV7-9 and TRBJ1-1, with D tentatively TRBD1 (6 bases). The CDR3 consists of 16 residues. Germline V gene data show CDR1 as SEHNR and CDR2 as FQNEAQ (reference sequence).

This rearrangement joins TRBV5-4 to TRBJ1-6, with 7 nucleotides matching TRBD1. CDR1 is SGHNT, CDR2 YYREEE, per germline (reference sequence). The CDR3 has 17 amino acids. Trimming at V came to 4 bases and at J to 4 bases, leaving 11 bases not matched to a gene. CDR3 protein: CASSLSEPGQYNSPLHF. The CDR3, as DNA: TGTGCCAGCAGCCTTAGTGAACCGGGACAGTATAATTCACCCCTCCACTTT.